The clone carrying this T cell receptor beta chain appeared many times. The CDR3 totals 13 residues. Trimming removed 3 bases from V and 8 bases from J, with 11 bases in between. In germline, CDR1 is SGHAT, CDR2 FQNNGV. The data stem from a study of metastatic and nonmetastatic thyroid tumors. As for the study in general: Comparative analysis of repertoires was undertaken across blood and tumor or nodule tissue obtained from malignant and benign thyroid patients.

No treatment of any kind had been given to any patient before thyroid surgery. TCRdb re-called the PCR reads with MiXCR. Of 40,000 or so clones in the sample, approximately 12% were seen once. The specimen sequenced was blood. This clonotype was sampled from a female donor with papillary thyroid cancer or a benign thyroid nodule (not recorded which). Some clones in this sample may be carry-over from other donors' samples. The chain joins TRBV11-2 to TRBJ1-3, with a weak D call TRBD1 (5 bases). CDR3 DNA: TGTGCCAGCAGCTTCGCCCGAGGGGACACCATATATTTT. Its protein is CASSFARGDTIYF.